Below are 19 T cell receptor beta chains sequenced from a single sample in a study of regulatory T cells in long-lasting Graves disease. According to the study, TCR beta libraries were built with iRepertoire HTBI primers and CDR3-region Arm-PCR. Each CDR3 protein gets one entry after TCRdb re-called the multiplex PCR reads with MiXCR. The sample holds roughly 500,000 distinct CDR3 sequences; 13% are singletons and the top ten take 10%. The time point is: newly diagnosed GD, antithyroid drugs for less than 3 months. With RNA extracted from PBMCs as input, the TCR library was made. These data were also filed under a second study, of T cells in Graves' hyperthyroidism and ophthalmopathy.

This material consisted of peripheral blood mononuclear cells (PBMCs), taken at new diagnosis, from a patient treated with antithyroid drugs. The receptor set was obtained from a man younger than 40 with Graves disease.

CDR3 nucleotide sequence: TGTGCCACCAGTGACACCTCGGGGAGGGAGGGGGAGCAGTACTTC. The encoded protein is CATSDTSGREGEQYF. The chain has TRBV24-1 and TRBJ2-7; TRBD2 matches at 7 bases. CDR1 is KGHDR and CDR2 is SFDVKD in the germline V gene. The V segment lost 4 bases and the J segment 7 bases; nucleotides outside the gene matches: 12. The CDR3 covers 15 residues.

The table lists this clonotype with many counts. The chain uses TRBV12-5 and TRBJ2-2, with D possibly being TRBD1 (5 bases). With 7 bases removed from V and 9 bases from J, the gap between germline ends came to 12 bases. Germline V CDR1 and CDR2: LGHNT, FRNRAP. The CDR3 contains 12 residues. CDR3 DNA: TGTGCTAGTGCCTTATCAGGGCGGGAGCTGTTTTTT. Amino acid sequence: CASALSGRELFF.

This clonotype was detected many times. V usage is TRBV7-8 and J usage is TRBJ2-3; 10 nucleotides match TRBD2. The ends lost 5 bases at V and 1 base at J; junction bases unmatched: 12. Germline lookup yields CDR1 SGHVS and CDR2 FQNEAQ. This CDR3 contains 18 residues. CDR3 nucleotide sequence: TGTGCCAGCAGCCTCTGGGCTAGCGGGAGAACAGGCACAGATACGCAGTATTTT. This encodes CASSLWASGRTGTDTQYF.

The sample holds a few counts of this clonotype. The chain links TRBV10-3 to TRBJ1-2; a possible D gene is TRBD1 (5 bases). The V and J ends lost 8 bases and 2 bases respectively, with 9 bases between them. CDR1 and CDR2 from the germline V gene are ENHRY and SYGVKD. The CDR3 is 12 amino acids. CDR3 nucleotide sequence: TGTGCCATCGGGGGAGCCAACTATGGCTACACCTTC. As protein: CAIGGANYGYTF.

This clonotype was seen repeatedly, ten times or more. The chain links TRBV7-9 to TRBJ1-1; D remains unclear. V lost 5 bases to trimming and J lost 5 bases, with 12 bases between them. There are 13 residues in the CDR3. Germline V gene lookup returns CDR1 SEHNR and CDR2 FQNEAQ (reference sequence). CDR3: CASSATDGTEAFF. The CDR3, as DNA: TGTGCCAGCAGCGCCACGGACGGGACTGAAGCTTTCTTT.

V and J are TRBV27 and TRBJ2-3; D ambiguous. Per the germline V gene, CDR1 is MNHEY and CDR2 is SMNVEV (reference sequence). The CDR3 is 12 residues long. V dropped 8 bases and J dropped 0 bases, with 6 bases sitting between them. This chain's CDR3 is CASQDSTDTQYF. The CDR3, as DNA: TGTGCCAGCCAAGACAGCACAGATACGCAGTATTTT.

As concerns this clonotype: This may come from a read error, since a much larger clone is one base off. The DNA of the CDR3 is TGTGCCAGCAGCAGCCCCGGGACTCTGAACACTGAAGCTCTCTTT. Amino acids: CASSSPGTLNTEALF. The chain couples TRBV7-9 to TRBJ1-1; possible D gene TRBD1, 5 bases. Germline CDR1 and CDR2: SEHNR and FQNEAQ (reference sequence). This CDR3 comprises 15 residues.

The sample holds many counts of this clonotype. J is TRBJ2-7 and V is TRBV18; possible D gene TRBD1, 7 bases. This CDR3 comprises 14 residues. CDR1 and CDR2 (germline): KGHSH, LQKENI. V gave up 8 bases and J gave up 0 bases, with 14 bases separating them. This chain's CDR3 is CASGDREDSYEQYF. DNA for the CDR3: TGTGCCAGCGGAGACAGGGAGGACTCCTACGAGCAGTACTTC. Full variable domain (remainder filled in from reference TRBV18 and TRBJ2-7): NAGVMQNPRHLVRRRGQEARLRCSPMKGHSHVYWYRQLPEEGLKFMVYLQKENIIDESGMPKERFSAEFPKEGPSILRIQQVVRGDSAAYFCASGDREDSYEQYFGPGTRLTVT.

This clonotype was seen many times. This chain connects TRBV6-5 to TRBJ2-4; D call uncertain. The CDR3 sequence is 13 residues long. Between the trimmed V and J ends, which lost 4 bases and 7 bases, there was a span of 11 bases. Germline V gene sequence: CDR1 MNHEY, CDR2 SVGAGI. The CDR3 DNA reads as TGTGCCAGCAGTTCTTCAGGAGCCAACATTCAGTACTTC. Translated: CASSSSGANIQYF.

The table lists this clonotype with many counts. The rearrangement uses TRBV7-2 and TRBJ1-4; D gene uncertain. Per germline, CDR1 SGHTA and CDR2 FQGNSA. The CDR3 is made up of 16 amino acids. Between the trimmed V and J ends, which lost 5 bases and 10 bases, there was a span of 23 bases. The CDR3 here is CASSPLASGSRGKLFF. CDR3 nucleotides: TGTGCCAGCAGCCCACTCGCTTCGGGTTCACGAGGAAAACTGTTTTTT.

This clonotype appeared many times. CDR3 sequence: CSAFGQGETEAFF. CDR3 coding DNA: TGCAGTGCTTTCGGACAGGGAGAAACTGAAGCTTTCTTT. J is TRBJ1-1 and V is TRBV20-1; 8 nucleotides line up with TRBD1. V trimming: 5 bases; J trimming: 5 bases; junction bases outside the gene matches: 7. The germline gives CDR1 DFQATT, CDR2 SNEGSKA (reference sequence). The CDR3 is made up of 13 amino acids.

This clonotype has a count of ten or more. The chain carries TRBV3-1 and TRBJ1-6, with D possibly matching TRBD1 (5 bases). The V and J ends lost 4 bases and 7 bases respectively, with 17 bases between them. There are 16 residues in the CDR3. Germline CDR1 and CDR2: LGHDT and YNNKEL (reference sequence). The CDR3: CASSPTAGWRNSPLHF. CDR3 sequence (DNA): TGTGCCAGCAGCCCTACGGCAGGGTGGCGAAATTCACCCCTCCACTTT.

This clonotype was detected ten times or more. V is TRBV7-9 and J is TRBJ2-1; the D call may be TRBD1 or TRBD2 (5 bases each). The germline CDR1 and CDR2 sequences are SEHNR and FQNEAQ (reference sequence). The CDR3 consists of 14 residues. Trimming removed 0 bases from V and 5 bases from J, with 8 bases in between. CDR3 nucleotide sequence: TGTGCCAGCAGCTTAGCCGGGACCCACAATGAGCAGTTCTTC. Amino acids: CASSLAGTHNEQFF.

This clonotype has ten or more counts. V usage is TRBV12-3 or TRBV12-4 and J usage is TRBJ2-1, with D unresolved. This CDR3 region has 14 residues. V was pared by 2 bases and J by 2 bases, with 7 bases between. In DNA, the CDR3 is TGTGCCAGCAGTTTATCGAACGCCTACAATGAGCAGTTCTTC. As protein: CASSLSNAYNEQFF.

This clonotype was seen more than once but under ten times. The rearrangement links TRBV11-2 to TRBJ2-7; the match to TRBD2 covers 11 bases. The V and J ends lost 5 bases and 1 base, in that order; junction bases with no gene match: 10. The CDR3 runs 17 residues. Per germline, CDR1 SGHAT and CDR2 FQNNGV. This chain's CDR3 is CASSQDLLAGESYEQYF. The CDR3 region has the DNA TGTGCCAGCAGCCAAGATCTACTAGCGGGAGAGTCCTACGAGCAGTACTTC.

This clonotype has at least ten counts. The chain has TRBV19 and TRBJ2-1; 7 nucleotides agree with TRBD2. V dropped 4 bases and J dropped 12; count of bases not matched to a gene: 9. The CDR3 spans 13 residues. CDR1 is LNHDA, CDR2 SQIVND, per germline (reference sequence). The CDR3 DNA reads as TGTGCCAGTAGTACAGCGGGGCCCATAGTGCAGTTCTTC. Translating gives CASSTAGPIVQFF.

This clonotype has ten or more counts. The chain couples TRBV15 to TRBJ2-3, with unresolved D. V was shortened by 2 bases and J by 2 bases, with 2 bases between the two germline ends. The CDR3 spans 12 residues. Germline V gene lookup returns CDR1 LNHNV and CDR2 YYDKDF (reference sequence). CDR3 in DNA: TGTGCCACCAGCAGAACCACAGATACGCAGTATTTT. Protein: CATSRTTDTQYF.

This clonotype was picked up a small number of times. CDR3 coding DNA: TGCAGCCTCAAGACGGAATTCTATGGCTACACCTTC. This gives the protein CSLKTEFYGYTF. The chain links TRBV20-1 to TRBJ1-2; D not resolved. Germline V gene sequence: CDR1 DFQATT, CDR2 SNEGSKA (reference sequence). The CDR3 has 12 residues.

The J gene is TRBJ1-1, the V gene TRBV19; D might be TRBD1 (5 bases). The germline V gene encodes CDR1 LNHDA and CDR2 SQIVND (reference sequence). The CDR3 is 19 amino acids. The V and J ends lost 2 bases and 1 base respectively, with 23 bases between them. The CDR3 DNA sequence: TGTGCCAGTAGTATACGGACATATAGGGCAGTTACCTCGAACACTGAAGCTTTCTTT. As protein: CASSIRTYRAVTSNTEAFF. Full variable domain (remainder filled in from reference TRBV19 and TRBJ1-1): DGGITQSPKYLFRKEGQNVTLSCEQNLNHDAMYWYRQDPGQGLRLIYYSQIVNDFQKGDIAEGYSVSREKKESFPLTVTSAQKNPTAFYLCASSIRTYRAVTSNTEAFFGQGTRLTVV.